This TCR beta chain was sequenced in a study of T cell repertoires in cytomegalovirus infection. About the research overall: Indications came from public TCR beta signatures; they pointed to CMV infection and to a matching HLA type. Whole-study findings and limits: CMV carriers having the relevant HLA were flagged by cumulative public TCR beta family frequency. The response measured ex vivo was dominated by TCR beta clonotypes (HLA-C-restricted and CMV-specific).

There are a few counts of this clonotype. Its target is not known. CDR1 and CDR2 from the germline V gene are SNHLY and FYNNEI. The CDR3 has 11 residues. V trimming: 11 bases; J trimming: 5 bases; junction bases outside the gene matches: 3. Each CDR3 protein is one row after TCRdb ran MiXCR on the reads. The sample has about 680,000 distinct CDR3 sequences, roughly 26% seen once; the top ten hold approximately 8.2%. The clonotype comes from a human donor in good health (CMV status not recorded). Some clones in this sample may be carry-over from other donors' samples. The chain uses TRBV2 and TRBJ2-1, with 7 nucleotides matching TRBD2. Sample: CD8+ T cells from PBMCs. The CDR3 region has the DNA TGTGCCCTTGGGGGGGACAATGAGCAGTTCTTC. It translates to CALGGDNEQFF. The full variable domain, in which reference TRBV2 and TRBJ2-1 provide the parts outside the CDR3, is EPEVTQTPSHQVTQMGQEVILRCVPISNHLYFYWYRQILGQKVEFLVSFYNNEISEKSEIFDDQFSVERPDGSNFTLKIRSTKLEDSAMYFCALGGDNEQFFGPGTRLTVL.